This T cell receptor (beta chain) appears in the sequencing data of a study of cytomegalovirus exposure and HLA in healthy donors. Worth noting for this clone: Its specificity is unknown.

Trimming took 6 bases from V and 12 from J; bases not matched to a gene: 11. Germline CDR1 is KGHSH and CDR2 is LQKENI. The CDR3 is 13 residues long. The data were produced by immunoSEQ multiplex PCR, yet TCRdb's version contains in-frame clones alone and is incomplete. The table records roughly 60,000 clones, around 92% of them present only once. Findings of the study overall: A list of about 160 TCR beta chains associated with cytomegalovirus was given. CMV antigen specificity of three CMV-associated chains was confirmed in vitro.

Separate from the 666-subject first cohort was the approximately 130-subject validation cohort, to which the donors belonged. The source is a woman under 30 in good health and CMV-seronegative. The sequenced sample was PBMCs. The chain joins TRBV18 to TRBJ2-1; TRBD1 agrees at 7 bases. The CDR3 bases are TGTGCCAGCTCGCAGGCGGTCGGGACAGTGCAGTTCTTC. Residues: CASSQAVGTVQFF.